Below, 24 T cell receptor beta chains from the same sample are listed, as sequenced in a study of T-cell memory formation after mild COVID-19. TCRdb redid the calling of the 5' RACE reads with MiXCR, one entry per CDR3 protein. The sample holds hundreds of thousands of distinct CDR3 sequences, 15% to 17% seen once. The sample taken for sequencing was PBMCs or a T cell subset sorted from them (not recorded which). Receptor source: an adult woman who had mild COVID-19 (a few samples of this study predate the infection). Cell type and time point are not known.

This rearrangement joins TRBV12-3 or TRBV12-4 to TRBJ2-1, with D unresolved. The V end lost 3 bases, the J end lost 2 bases, and 5 bases lay between the germline ends. The CDR3 runs 13 residues. The CDR3 spells CASSFGPYNEQFF. In DNA form, the CDR3 reads TGTGCCAGCAGTTTTGGTCCCTACAATGAGCAGTTCTTC.

This clonotype was counted a few times. The V gene is TRBV5-1, the J gene TRBJ1-6, with D uncertain. This CDR3 is built from 16 residues. With 0 bases removed from V and 5 bases from J, the gap between germline ends came to 12 bases. Germline-derived CDR1 and CDR2 are SGHRS and YFSETQ. In nucleotides, the CDR3 is TGCGCCAGCAGCTTGGGAGGCGGAGGGAATAATTCACCCCTCCACTTT. It codes for CASSLGGGGNNSPLHF.

The rearrangement links TRBV6-5 to TRBJ2-1; 7 positions match TRBD2. Germline V lookup: CDR1 MNHEY, CDR2 SVGAGI. This CDR3 spans 16 amino acids. J was trimmed by 6 bases and V by 4 bases; bases with no gene match: 12. Here the CDR3 DNA reads TGTGCCAGCAGTTCCCCCGGACTAGAGTCAGGCAATGAGCAGTTCTTC. Amino acid sequence: CASSSPGLESGNEQFF.

The rearrangement uses TRBV3-1 and TRBJ2-5; D possibly uses TRBD1 or TRBD2 (5 bases each). The length of the CDR3 is 15 residues. The germline CDR1 and CDR2 sequences are LGHDT and YNNKEL (reference sequence). Trimming removed 1 base at V and 2 bases at J, with 11 bases between. Here the CDR3 DNA reads TGTGCCAGCAGCCAAGGGCAGGGAGTTCAAGAGACCCAGTACTTC. It is translated as CASSQGQGVQETQYF.

V is TRBV20-1 and J is TRBJ2-3; no clear D. Germline loops: CDR1 DFQATT, CDR2 SNEGSKA (reference sequence). Between the trimmed V and J ends, which lost 1 base and 3 bases, there was a span of 17 bases. This CDR3 has 16 residues. As DNA, the CDR3 is TGCAGTGCTAGAGTCCGTGGGGTCAGCCAGACAGATACGCAGTATTTT. It specifies CSARVRGVSQTDTQYF.

This clonotype was counted between two and nine times. J is TRBJ2-2 and V is TRBV29-1; tentatively, D is TRBD2 (6 bases). The CDR3 runs 13 residues. V lost 7 bases to trimming and J lost 5 bases, with 14 bases between them. Per the germline V gene, CDR1 is SQVTM and CDR2 is ANQGSEA. CDR3 coding DNA: TGCAGCGCCCCCGGTCGGGGGACCGGGGAGCTGTTTTTT. It translates to CSAPGRGTGELFF.

This clonotype occurred a few times. The chain uses TRBV5-1 and TRBJ1-2, with 7 bases that match TRBD1. Per the germline V gene, CDR1 is SGHRS and CDR2 is YFSETQ. The CDR3 contains 12 residues. V was clipped by 4 bases and J by 6 bases; unmatched bases: 3. The CDR3 region is CASSVDRDGYTF. CDR3 DNA sequence: TGCGCCAGCAGCGTAGACAGGGATGGCTACACCTTC.

The genes are TRBV7-7 and TRBJ2-5; D is ambiguous. The V end lost 1 base, the J end lost 4 bases, and 10 bases lay between the germline ends. The CDR3 totals 14 residues. The germline V gene has CDR1 SSHAT and CDR2 FNYEAQ (reference sequence). The CDR3: CASSLEAARETQYF. The DNA for the CDR3 is TGTGCCAGCAGCTTAGAGGCAGCGAGAGAGACCCAGTACTTC.

The table lists this clonotype with a few counts. This chain links TRBV12-3 or TRBV12-4 with TRBJ2-7; 8 positions match TRBD1. Losses at the gene ends were 9 bases for V and 3 bases for J; bases not matched to a gene: 7. The length of the CDR3 is 13 residues. The CDR3 DNA follows: TGTGCCAGTGGACAGGGCGGGAACTACGAGCAGTACTTC. Protein sequence: CASGQGGNYEQYF.

This clonotype was found a few times. The V call is TRBV4-3, the J call TRBJ2-7; tentative D call: TRBD1 (6 bases). In germline, CDR1 is LGHNA, CDR2 YSLEER. Trimming left V 0 bases short and J 3 bases short, with 9 bases between. The CDR3 extends over 14 amino acids. Here the CDR3 reads CASSQDTGIYEQYF. CDR3 DNA: TGCGCCAGCAGCCAAGATACAGGGATCTACGAGCAGTACTTC.

This chain uses TRBV30 with TRBJ2-2, with D perhaps matching TRBD1 (6 bases). Deletions cut 7 bases from V and 1 base from J, with 13 bases between. Germline values: CDR1 GTSNPN, CDR2 SVGIG (reference sequence). The CDR3 has 14 amino acids. CDR3 amino acids: CASYPDRNTGELFF. The CDR3 DNA follows: TGTGCCTCTTACCCGGACAGGAACACCGGGGAGCTGTTTTTT.

The rearrangement links TRBV4-1 to TRBJ2-3, with 7 nucleotides matching TRBD2. Germline CDR1 MGHRA, CDR2 YSYEKL. This CDR3 spans 17 amino acids. J was trimmed by 0 bases and V by 0 bases; bases with no gene match: 6. CDR3 coding DNA: TGCGCCAGCAGCCAAGAATTTGGGGGACTAAGCACAGATACGCAGTATTTT. This sequence encodes CASSQEFGGLSTDTQYF.

This chain connects TRBV20-1 to TRBJ2-5; 8 positions match TRBD1. The CDR3 is 11 residues long. V dropped 5 bases and J dropped 13; count of bases not matched to a gene: 9. CDR1 and CDR2 (germline): DFQATT, SNEGSKA (reference sequence). The CDR3 nucleotides are TGCAGTGCTTTACTACCCGGGACAGGGTACTTC. It translates to CSALLPGTGYF.

The J gene is TRBJ1-2, the V gene TRBV5-5; 7 bases line up with TRBD1. This CDR3 is built from 14 residues. The germline V gene has CDR1 SGHKS and CDR2 YYEKEE (reference sequence). V lost 4 bases, J lost 6 bases, and 9 bases stayed unmatched. CDR3 in amino acids: CASSPKTGSDGYTF. CDR3 coding DNA: TGTGCCAGCAGCCCAAAGACAGGGAGCGATGGCTACACCTTC.

In its sample, this clonotype was seen a few times. This chain uses TRBV7-8 with TRBJ2-4, with D perhaps given as TRBD1 or TRBD2 (6 bases each). Germline V gene lookup returns CDR1 SGHVS and CDR2 FQNEAQ. The CDR3 extends over 18 amino acids. V was clipped by 0 bases and J by 3 bases, with 18 bases between them. CDR3 bases: TGTGCCAGCAGCTTAGCCCGCGTTTGGGGGGCAGACAAAAACATTCAGTACTTC. Protein sequence: CASSLARVWGADKNIQYF.

The chain links TRBV7-9 to TRBJ2-1; TRBD1 matches at 10 bases. V trimming: 5 bases; J trimming: 6 bases; junction bases outside the gene matches: 10. This CDR3 spans 16 amino acids. The germline V gene encodes CDR1 SEHNR and CDR2 FQNEAQ (reference sequence). The chain's CDR3 is CASSIRGGTGVNEQFF. The CDR3 bases are TGTGCCAGCAGCATTCGTGGGGGGACAGGGGTCAATGAGCAGTTCTTC.

The chain employs TRBV24-1 and TRBJ2-7; D unresolved. Germline-derived CDR1 and CDR2 are KGHDR and SFDVKD. Deletions cut 4 bases from V and 11 bases from J, with 14 bases between. There are 12 residues in the CDR3. The DNA for the CDR3 is TGTGCCACCAGTGAAAGGGCCGGTGGAGAGTACTTC. Its protein is CATSERAGGEYF.

This clonotype has more than one count but fewer than ten. This sequence joins TRBV27 and TRBJ2-7; a possible D gene is TRBD1 (5 bases). The CDR3 is made up of 13 amino acids. V was cut by 7 bases and J by 7 bases, with 17 bases left in between. CDR1 MNHEY and CDR2 SMNVEV come from the germline V gene (reference sequence). CDR3 in amino acids: CASTPGLHEEQYF. The CDR3 nucleotides read TGTGCCAGCACCCCAGGGTTACATGAGGAGCAGTACTTC.

This chain joins TRBV29-1 and TRBJ1-2; D possibly corresponds to TRBD1 (5 bases). CDR1 is SQVTM, CDR2 ANQGSEA, per germline. CDR3 size: 14 residues. V shed 4 bases and J shed 4 bases, with 16 bases lying between them. CDR3 loop: CSVGTTGFTYGYTF. CDR3 bases: TGCAGCGTTGGGACAACGGGGTTCACCTATGGCTACACCTTC.

The chain is built from TRBV7-3 and TRBJ1-1; no clear D. From germline, CDR1 is SGHTA and CDR2 FQGTGA. This CDR3 is 14 amino acids long. Trimming removed 2 bases from V and 0 bases from J, with 7 bases in between. In DNA form, the CDR3 reads TGTGCCAGCAGCTTACCAGAGATGAACACTGAAGCTTTCTTT. Its translation: CASSLPEMNTEAFF.

This clonotype was seen a few times. The V gene is TRBV12-3 or TRBV12-4, the J gene TRBJ2-2; 10 positions agree with TRBD2. This CDR3 has 16 residues. V was pared by 8 bases and J by 3 bases, with 9 bases of the junction left unmatched. In DNA, the CDR3 is TGTGCCAGCGGGTATAGCGGGAGGCCCGACACCGGGGAGCTGTTTTTT. This encodes CASGYSGRPDTGELFF.

In its sample, this clonotype was seen a few times. This chain joins TRBV20-1 and TRBJ2-3; 9 bases are a match to TRBD2. CDR3 length: 13 residues. The germline gives CDR1 DFQATT, CDR2 SNEGSKA (reference sequence). Losses at the gene ends were 5 bases for V and 4 bases for J; bases not matched to a gene: 4. DNA of the CDR3: TGCAGTGCTGGAGCGGGAGGCCCAGATACGCAGTATTTT. This gives the protein CSAGAGGPDTQYF.

V and J are TRBV11-3 and TRBJ2-1; D assignment may be TRBD1 or TRBD2 (5 bases each). The CDR3 spans 15 residues. The V and J ends lost 1 base and 5 bases respectively, with 12 bases between them. The germline V gene encodes CDR1 SGHNT and CDR2 YENEEA. CDR3 sequence: CASSLGGLGHNEQFF. The CDR3 nucleotides are TGTGCCAGCAGCTTAGGGGGTTTGGGACACAATGAGCAGTTCTTC.

The V gene is TRBV5-1, the J gene TRBJ1-2; 8 positions agree with TRBD1. Germline CDR1 and CDR2: SGHRS and YFSETQ. V lost 4 bases to trimming and J lost 6 bases; unmatched junction nucleotides: 5. The CDR3 totals 13 residues. The CDR3 loop reads CASSKGQVDGYTF. DNA for the CDR3: TGCGCCAGCAGCAAGGGACAGGTGGATGGCTACACCTTC.